Detailed here is one T cell receptor (beta chain). Profiled with immunoSEQ multiplex PCR; TCRdb holds only in-frame clones, not every one. The repertoire has 150,000 or so clones, 87% of them found once; the top ten carry about 4.1%. This sample is drawn from a study of blood T cell repertoires in COVID-19. In the study overall: Both acute and convalescent COVID-19 samples were obtained from the United States, Italy and Spain.

The germline gives CDR1 MRHNA, CDR2 SNTAGT. The CDR3 is 15 residues long. V lost 3 bases and J 2 bases, leaving 12 bases between the germline ends. The sequencing sample was made of PBMCs or T cells enriched from blood (not recorded which). The chain joins TRBV6-4 to TRBJ2-3, with D tentatively TRBD1 (8 bases). This clonotype was sampled from a woman in her thirties or forties who had been exposed to COVID-19. CDR3 protein: CASSEQGGTTDTQYF. Here the CDR3 DNA reads TGTGCCAGCAGTGAACAGGGGGGGACCACAGATACGCAGTATTTT.